The 2 T cell receptor beta chains below were found in one sample sequenced in a study of Graves' ophthalmopathy and Graves' hyperthyroidism. From RNA, the CDR3 regions of TCR beta chains were amplified and sequenced. A first-round RT-PCR used HTBI primers, followed by a second-round multiplex PCR. Via MiXCR, TCRdb re-called the multiplex PCR reads, giving one row per CDR3 protein. The table lists a few hundred thousand distinct CDR3 sequences, over 15% of them singletons. The sample consisted of peripheral blood. Source of these receptors: a woman aged 18-29 years with stable Graves' hyperthyroidism.

The J gene is TRBJ1-1, the V gene TRBV6-2 or TRBV6-3, with D possibly matching TRBD1 (5 bases). Germline assignment: CDR1 MNHEY and CDR2 SVGEGT. V was trimmed by 0 bases and J by 4 bases, leaving 9 bases between them. The CDR3 consists of 14 residues. CDR3 sequence: CASSYSGESTEAFF. CDR3 nucleotides: TGTGCCAGCAGTTACTCGGGGGAGTCCACTGAAGCTTTCTTT.

The chain is built from TRBV29-1 and TRBJ2-5, with D unclear. Trimming took off 5 bases at V and 4 bases at J, with 11 bases between the two ends. CDR3 length: 12 amino acids. CDR1 and CDR2 from the germline V gene are SQVTM and ANQGSEA. CDR3 sequence: CSVLAPLETQYF. Here the CDR3 DNA reads TGCAGCGTTTTAGCTCCCCTAGAGACCCAGTACTTC. The whole variable domain, filled in from reference TRBV29-1 and TRBJ2-5, reads SAVISQKPSRDICQRGTSLTIQCQVDSQVTMMFWYRQQPGQSLTLIATANQGSEATYESGFVIDKFPISRPNLTFSTLTVSNMSPEDSSIYLCSVLAPLETQYFGPGTRLLVL.